This is a list of T cell receptor beta chains from one sample in a study of blood T cell repertoires in COVID-19. Repertoires were generated with immunoSEQ multiplex PCR, while TCRdb's copy carries only in-frame clones and drops some. The table records around 95,000 clones, about nine tenths of them present only once. The sequencing sample was made of peripheral blood. The origin of the receptors is a man aged 45-60 years with acute or convalescent COVID-19. Each CDR3 is given with its conserved first and last residue. The D gene is left open where the match is weak. The size entry is marked missing in some rows and otherwise reads once, few, many or a size class.

cdr3_aa: CASSLEMWAGATTDTQYF
cdr3_nt: TGTGCCAGCAGCTTGGAGATGTGGGCGGGAGCCACCACAGATACGCAGTATTTT
j_call: TRBJ2-3
clone_size: few
d_call: TRBD2
v_call: TRBV5-5

cdr3_aa: CASSQGRQGVSPLHF
cdr3_nt: TGTGCCAGCAGCCAAGGAAGGCAGGGTGTTTCACCCCTCCACTTT
j_call: TRBJ1-6
clone_size: -
d_call: -
v_call: TRBV14

cdr3_aa: CASSAGTSGNYEQYF
cdr3_nt: TGTGCCAGCAGCGCCGGGACTAGCGGAAACTACGAGCAGTACTTC
j_call: TRBJ2-7
clone_size: -
d_call: TRBD2
v_call: TRBV9

cdr3_aa: CASSLFDEQFF
cdr3_nt: TGCGCCAGCAGTCTCTTCGATGAGCAGTTCTTC
j_call: TRBJ2-1
clone_size: -
d_call: -
v_call: TRBV10-1

cdr3_aa: CASRAGGGTEAFF
cdr3_nt: TGTGCCAGCAGGGCGGGGGGCGGCACTGAAGCTTTCTTT
j_call: TRBJ1-1
clone_size: -
d_call: -
v_call: TRBV5-6

cdr3_aa: CASSYQPGGAGYTF
cdr3_nt: TGTGCCAGCAGTTACCAGCCAGGGGGCGCTGGCTACACCTTC
j_call: TRBJ1-2
clone_size: -
d_call: TRBD1
v_call: TRBV6-5

cdr3_aa: CASSTPYRPILSGANVLTF
cdr3_nt: TGTGCCAGCAGTACCCCCTACAGGCCTATCCTCTCTGGGGCCAACGTCCTGACTTTC
j_call: TRBJ2-6
clone_size: -
d_call: -
v_call: TRBV28

cdr3_aa: CASSLGSLANTGELFF
cdr3_nt: TGTGCCAGCAGCTTAGGGTCCCTAGCGAACACCGGGGAGCTGTTTTTT
j_call: TRBJ2-2
clone_size: -
d_call: -
v_call: TRBV11-1

cdr3_aa: CAIRLARERYNEQFF
cdr3_nt: TGTGCCATCAGACTAGCGCGGGAGCGATACAATGAGCAGTTCTTC
j_call: TRBJ2-1
clone_size: -
d_call: TRBD2
v_call: TRBV10-3

cdr3_aa: CASSFAGVGYTF
cdr3_nt: TGTGCCAGCAGCTTCGCAGGGGTCGGCTACACCTTC
j_call: TRBJ1-2
clone_size: -
d_call: -
v_call: TRBV5-6

cdr3_aa: CASSEKSGGAGRETQYF
cdr3_nt: TGTGCCAGCAGTGAAAAATCTGGTGGAGCGGGACGCGAGACCCAGTACTTC
j_call: TRBJ2-5
clone_size: -
d_call: TRBD2
v_call: TRBV2

cdr3_aa: CASSLGQGMDSPLHF
cdr3_nt: TGTGCCAGCAGCTTGGGACAGGGTATGGATTCACCCCTCCACTTT
j_call: TRBJ1-6
clone_size: -
d_call: TRBD1
v_call: TRBV7-9

cdr3_aa: CASSQSLPLAGGQQSEQFF
cdr3_nt: TGCGCCAGCAGCCAGAGCCTTCCACTAGCGGGAGGGCAACAAAGTGAGCAGTTCTTC
j_call: TRBJ2-1
clone_size: -
d_call: TRBD2
v_call: TRBV4-1

cdr3_aa: CASSSSGREQFF
cdr3_nt: TGTGCCAGCAGCTCTAGCGGGAGGGAGCAGTTCTTC
j_call: TRBJ2-1
clone_size: -
d_call: TRBD2
v_call: TRBV7-8

cdr3_aa: CASSQRGATHTGELFF
cdr3_nt: TGTGCCAGCAGCCAACGGGGGGCGACGCACACCGGGGAGCTGTTTTTT
j_call: TRBJ2-2
clone_size: once
d_call: -
v_call: TRBV14

cdr3_aa: CASSLAVKSYEQYF
cdr3_nt: TGTGCCAGTAGTTTGGCGGTGAAGTCCTACGAGCAGTACTTC
j_call: TRBJ2-7
clone_size: -
d_call: -
v_call: TRBV19

cdr3_aa: CASSQDRRGTRGSPLHF
cdr3_nt: TGTGCCAGCAGCCAAGATAGGCGGGGGACCCGAGGGTCACCCCTCCACTTT
j_call: TRBJ1-6
clone_size: -
d_call: -
v_call: TRBV3-1/TRBV3-2

cdr3_aa: CASSIRGQGVRNEQFF
cdr3_nt: TGTGCCAGCAGCATTAGGGGACAGGGCGTACGCAATGAGCAGTTCTTC
j_call: TRBJ2-1
clone_size: -
d_call: TRBD1
v_call: TRBV7-9

cdr3_aa: CASSRDREKLFF
cdr3_nt: TGCGCCAGCAGCAGAGACAGAGAAAAACTGTTTTTT
j_call: TRBJ1-4
clone_size: -
d_call: -
v_call: TRBV5-1

cdr3_aa: CASSYDREETQYF
cdr3_nt: TGTGCCAGCAGTTACGACAGGGAAGAGACCCAGTACTTC
j_call: TRBJ2-5
clone_size: -
d_call: TRBD1
v_call: TRBV6-5

cdr3_aa: CATSGLAGDNEQFF
cdr3_nt: TGTGCCACCAGTGGGCTAGCGGGAGACAATGAGCAGTTCTTC
j_call: TRBJ2-1
clone_size: -
d_call: TRBD2
v_call: TRBV24-1

cdr3_aa: CASSDGFRGQPQHF
cdr3_nt: TGTGCCAGCAGTGACGGGTTCAGGGGCCAGCCCCAGCATTTT
j_call: TRBJ1-5
clone_size: -
d_call: -
v_call: TRBV6-1

cdr3_aa: CASSAGPSTNEKLFF
cdr3_nt: TGTGCCAGCAGTGCTGGGCCTTCAACTAATGAAAAACTGTTTTTT
j_call: TRBJ1-4
clone_size: once
d_call: -
v_call: TRBV2

cdr3_aa: CATTRTGLERELFF
cdr3_nt: TGTGCCACCACCAGGACAGGATTGGAGAGGGAGCTGTTTTTT
j_call: TRBJ2-2
clone_size: -
d_call: TRBD1
v_call: TRBV15

cdr3_aa: CASSLGQSPRDYGYTF
cdr3_nt: TGTGCCAGCAGCCTAGGACAAAGCCCGCGAGACTATGGCTACACCTTC
j_call: TRBJ1-2
clone_size: -
d_call: -
v_call: TRBV5-5

cdr3_aa: CASSQDRMDNEQFF
cdr3_nt: TGTGCCAGCAGCCAAGACAGGATGGACAATGAGCAGTTCTTC
j_call: TRBJ2-1
clone_size: -
d_call: -
v_call: TRBV3-1/TRBV3-2

cdr3_aa: CASRSAGTGGVREQYF
cdr3_nt: TGTGCCAGCAGAAGCGCCGGGACAGGGGGTGTTAGGGAGCAGTACTTC
j_call: TRBJ2-7
clone_size: -
d_call: TRBD1
v_call: TRBV2

cdr3_aa: CASSSRWGTSGTSPYEQYF
cdr3_nt: TGTGCCAGCAGCTCAAGGTGGGGGACTAGCGGGACCTCTCCCTACGAGCAGTACTTC
j_call: TRBJ2-7
clone_size: -
d_call: TRBD2
v_call: TRBV11-2

cdr3_aa: CASSTMTGQGNYEQFF
cdr3_nt: TGTGCCAGCAGTACCATGACGGGACAGGGTAATTATGAGCAGTTCTTC
j_call: TRBJ2-1
clone_size: once
d_call: TRBD1
v_call: TRBV11-3

cdr3_aa: CASSTRDRGIEYGYTF
cdr3_nt: TGTGCCAGCAGCACACGGGACAGGGGAATTGAGTATGGCTACACCTTC
j_call: TRBJ1-2
clone_size: -
d_call: TRBD1
v_call: TRBV5-5

cdr3_aa: CASRNQGGGNTEAFF
cdr3_nt: TGTGCCAGCAGAAACCAGGGAGGGGGGAACACTGAAGCTTTCTTT
j_call: TRBJ1-1
clone_size: -
d_call: -
v_call: TRBV27

cdr3_aa: CASSPGALKGGYTF
cdr3_nt: TGTGCCAGCAGCCCTGGGGCGTTGAAGGGAGGCTACACCTTC
j_call: TRBJ1-2
clone_size: once
d_call: -
v_call: TRBV3-1/TRBV3-2

cdr3_aa: CASSPLLRNNYGYTF
cdr3_nt: TGTGCCAGCAGCCCACTTCTAAGAAATAACTATGGCTACACCTTC
j_call: TRBJ1-2
clone_size: -
d_call: -
v_call: TRBV9

cdr3_aa: CASRVLAGVTGELFF
cdr3_nt: TGTGCCAGCAGGGTCCTAGCGGGAGTCACCGGGGAGCTGTTTTTT
j_call: TRBJ2-2
clone_size: -
d_call: TRBD2
v_call: TRBV6-5

cdr3_aa: CASSHGGSSVLIETQYF
cdr3_nt: TGTGCCAGCAGTCACGGCGGGAGTTCAGTTCTAATAGAGACCCAGTACTTC
j_call: TRBJ2-5
clone_size: -
d_call: TRBD2
v_call: TRBV27

cdr3_aa: CASSSGNNYGYTF
cdr3_nt: TGCGCCAGCAGCTCAGGGAATAACTATGGCTACACCTTC
j_call: TRBJ1-2
clone_size: -
d_call: -
v_call: TRBV5-1

cdr3_aa: CASSIFLVERENEQYF
cdr3_nt: TGTGCCAGTAGTATTTTTCTCGTCGAGCGGGAGAACGAGCAGTACTTC
j_call: TRBJ2-7
clone_size: -
d_call: TRBD2
v_call: TRBV19

cdr3_aa: CASSRDRGDEQYF
cdr3_nt: TGTGCCAGCAGCCGGGACAGGGGGGACGAGCAGTACTTC
j_call: TRBJ2-7
clone_size: -
d_call: TRBD1
v_call: TRBV12-3/TRBV12-4

cdr3_aa: CASSLKGGALTDTQYF
cdr3_nt: TGTGCCAGCAGCTTGAAGGGGGGGGCCCTCACAGATACGCAGTATTTT
j_call: TRBJ2-3
clone_size: -
d_call: -
v_call: TRBV5-6

cdr3_aa: CASTGTTNNEQFF
cdr3_nt: TGTGCCAGTACAGGGACTACAAACAATGAGCAGTTCTTC
j_call: TRBJ2-1
clone_size: once
d_call: TRBD2
v_call: TRBV19

cdr3_aa: CAWSRVSTPTGELFF
cdr3_nt: TGTGCCTGGAGCCGTGTGTCGACACCCACCGGGGAGCTGTTTTTT
j_call: TRBJ2-2
clone_size: -
d_call: -
v_call: TRBV30

cdr3_aa: CASSGTSRDTQYF
cdr3_nt: TGCGCCAGCAGTGGGACTTCCAGGGATACGCAGTATTTT
j_call: TRBJ2-3
clone_size: once
d_call: -
v_call: TRBV5-1

cdr3_aa: CASSLSGRGETQYF
cdr3_nt: TGTGCCAGCAGCTTAAGCGGGAGAGGTGAGACCCAGTACTTC
j_call: TRBJ2-5
clone_size: -
d_call: TRBD2
v_call: TRBV7-2

cdr3_aa: CASSYDPRQGVYGYTF
cdr3_nt: TGTGCCAGCAGTTACGATCCCCGGCAGGGGGTGTATGGCTACACCTTC
j_call: TRBJ1-2
clone_size: -
d_call: TRBD1
v_call: TRBV6-5